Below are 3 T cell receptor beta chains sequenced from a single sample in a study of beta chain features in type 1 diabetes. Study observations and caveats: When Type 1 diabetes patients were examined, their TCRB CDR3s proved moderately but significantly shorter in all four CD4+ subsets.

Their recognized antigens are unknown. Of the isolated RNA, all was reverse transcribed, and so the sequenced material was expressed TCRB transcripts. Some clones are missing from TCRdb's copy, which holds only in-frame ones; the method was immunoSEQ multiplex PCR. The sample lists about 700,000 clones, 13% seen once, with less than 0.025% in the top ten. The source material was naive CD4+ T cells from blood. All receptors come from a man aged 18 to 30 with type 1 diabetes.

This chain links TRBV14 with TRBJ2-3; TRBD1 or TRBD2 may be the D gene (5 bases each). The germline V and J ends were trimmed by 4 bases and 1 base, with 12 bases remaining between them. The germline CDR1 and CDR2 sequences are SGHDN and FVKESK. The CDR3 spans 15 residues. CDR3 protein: CASSPELGGTDTQYF. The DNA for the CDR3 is TGTGCCAGCAGCCCAGAACTAGGGGGCACAGATACGCAGTATTTT.

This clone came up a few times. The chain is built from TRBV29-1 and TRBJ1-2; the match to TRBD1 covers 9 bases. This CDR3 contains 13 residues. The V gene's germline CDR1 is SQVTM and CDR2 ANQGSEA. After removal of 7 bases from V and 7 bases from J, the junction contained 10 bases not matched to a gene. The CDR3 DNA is TGCAGCGGTACAGGGGGCGCAGTTAGTGGCTACACCTTC. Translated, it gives CSGTGGAVSGYTF.

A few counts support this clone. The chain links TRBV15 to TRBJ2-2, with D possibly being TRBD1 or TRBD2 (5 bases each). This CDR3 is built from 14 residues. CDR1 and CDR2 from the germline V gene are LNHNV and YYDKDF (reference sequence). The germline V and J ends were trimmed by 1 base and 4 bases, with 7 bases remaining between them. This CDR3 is CATSRAGPTGELFF. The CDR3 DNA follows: TGTGCCACCAGCAGAGCGGGGCCCACCGGGGAGCTGTTTTTT.